These 32 T cell receptor beta chains were all obtained from the same sample, sequenced in a study of blood T cell repertoires in COVID-19. Measured with immunoSEQ multiplex PCR; TCRdb has only the in-frame clones, and not every one. Altogether 150,000 to 200,000 clones are present, approximately 80% being singletons, with the ten largest covering less than 6%. The sequenced sample was PBMCs or T cells enriched from blood (not recorded which). These receptors all stem from a man aged 35 to 55 who had recovered from COVID-19.

The rearrangement uses TRBV19 and TRBJ2-3; D is unresolved. CDR3 length: 13 residues. V gave up 7 bases and J gave up 4 bases, with 12 bases separating them. The germline gives CDR1 LNHDA, CDR2 SQIVND (reference sequence). CDR3 nucleotide sequence: TGTGCCAGTACCTTTAATCGCGCAGATACGCAGTATTTT. Translated, it gives CASTFNRADTQYF.

This clone has a single count. This CDR3 reads CAWSVSLAGWETQYF. The CDR3 region has the DNA TGTGCCTGGAGTGTCTCACTAGCGGGGTGGGAGACCCAGTACTTC. The rearrangement links TRBV30 to TRBJ2-5, with 10 nucleotides matching TRBD2. The V gene end was trimmed by 0 bases and the J gene end by 5 bases; junction bases not matched to a gene: 6. The CDR3 extends over 15 amino acids. Germline assignment: CDR1 GTSNPN and CDR2 SVGIG (reference sequence).

The chain combines TRBV24-1 with TRBJ1-2; D is uncertain. The CDR3 runs 13 residues. From germline, CDR1 is KGHDR and CDR2 SFDVKD. The V end was cut by 5 bases, the J end by 7 bases, with 13 bases between. This chain's CDR3 is CATSGLDLSGYTF. In DNA form, the CDR3 reads TGTGCCACCAGTGGACTGGATTTGTCTGGCTACACCTTC.

V is TRBV3-1 (or the pseudogene TRBV3-2) and J is TRBJ2-3, with D unclear. The V gene lost 2 bases and the J gene lost 4 bases, with 4 bases spanning the gap. CDR1 is LGHDT and CDR2 is YNNKEL in the germline V gene (reference sequence). The CDR3 consists of 12 residues. CDR3 loop: CASSQRADTQYF. In nucleotides, the CDR3 is TGTGCCAGCAGCCAACGGGCAGATACGCAGTATTTT.

The rearrangement links TRBV2 to TRBJ2-7, with D possibly being TRBD1 (6 bases). Trimming removed 5 bases from V and 5 bases from J, with 10 bases in between. Germline V gene lookup returns CDR1 SNHLY and CDR2 FYNNEI. This CDR3 spans 12 amino acids. The CDR3 DNA reads TGTGCCAGCAGTATCAGGGGTCACGAGCAGTACGTC. Translated: CASSIRGHEQYV.

The rearrangement uses TRBV5-1 and TRBJ2-1; TRBD1 matches at 9 bases. The junction had 10 bases not matched to a gene; V was cut back by 3 bases and J by 6 bases. Looked up from germline, CDR1 is SGHRS and CDR2 is YFSETQ. CDR3 length: 16 amino acids. CDR3 protein: CASSSGWTGEGNEQFF. In DNA form, the CDR3 reads TGCGCCAGCAGCTCGGGGTGGACAGGGGAAGGCAATGAGCAGTTCTTC.

In this sample, this clone turned up a few times. The rearrangement links TRBV10-3 to TRBJ2-3; perhaps TRBD2 as D (5 bases). CDR3 length: 14 amino acids. Trimming stripped 8 bases from V and 4 bases from J, with 16 bases between. Germline V CDR1 and CDR2: ENHRY, SYGVKD. The CDR3, as DNA: TGTGCCATCCAGCGCCGAGGGCCCCCAGATACGCAGTATTTT. Translation gives CAIQRRGPPDTQYF.

This clone was counted a few times. This chain uses TRBV4-1 with TRBJ2-2; weak D call: TRBD1 (6 bases). CDR1 is MGHRA, CDR2 YSYEKL, per germline. This CDR3 comprises 16 residues. The V end lost 0 bases, the J end lost 4 bases, and 12 bases lay between the germline ends. CDR3 in DNA: TGCGCCAGCAGCCAAGATCAGGGGCCAGGCACCGGGGAGCTGTTTTTT. Protein product: CASSQDQGPGTGELFF.

This chain joins TRBV4-2 and TRBJ1-1; maybe TRBD1 (5 bases). The CDR3 covers 14 residues. Germline values: CDR1 LGHNA, CDR2 YNFKEQ. V was cut by 5 bases and J by 1 base, with 11 bases left in between. CDR3 in amino acids: CASSASTANTEAFF. CDR3 bases: TGTGCCAGCAGCGCGTCGACAGCGAACACTGAAGCTTTCTTT.

V is TRBV5-1 and J is TRBJ2-7; TRBD2 might be the D (6 bases). Germline values: CDR1 SGHRS, CDR2 YFSETQ. V was pared by 3 bases and J by 4 bases, with 14 bases between. This CDR3 has 14 amino acids. The CDR3 DNA sequence: TGCGCCAGCAGCTGGTCGGGCGGGGAGTACGAGCAGTACGTC. Amino acids: CASSWSGGEYEQYV.

The rearrangement uses TRBV7-9 and TRBJ2-3; D may be TRBD2 (7 bases). CDR3 length: 15 amino acids. Trimming left V 2 bases short and J 5 bases short, with 14 bases between. CDR1 SEHNR and CDR2 FQNEAQ come from the germline V gene (reference sequence). CDR3 nucleotide sequence: TGTGCCAGCAGCTTAACTGGGGGGGCCGGAGATACGCAGTATTTT. Its translation is CASSLTGGAGDTQYF.

This clone has only one observation. The gene calls are TRBV10-1 and TRBJ2-3; D remains unclear. This CDR3 spans 15 amino acids. CDR1 is WNHNN and CDR2 is SYGVQD in the germline V gene (reference sequence). V was cut by 3 bases and J by 1 base, with 11 bases left in between. CDR3: CASSDGGAGTDTQYF. The CDR3 DNA follows: TGCGCCAGCAGTGATGGCGGTGCCGGCACAGATACGCAGTATTTT.

J is TRBJ2-1 and V is TRBV7-3, with 8 bases that match TRBD1. The CDR3 has 16 residues. V gave up 4 bases and J gave up 4 bases; unmatched junction bases: 9. Germline V lookup: CDR1 SGHTA, CDR2 FQGTGA. This CDR3 reads CASSYGQGTFYNEQFF. The CDR3 DNA reads as TGTGCCAGCAGCTACGGACAGGGAACTTTTTACAATGAGCAGTTCTTC.

V gene TRBV7-9 combines with J gene TRBJ2-5, with D unclear. From germline, CDR1 is SEHNR and CDR2 FQNEAQ (reference sequence). The CDR3 contains 13 residues. Trimming took 3 bases from V and 5 from J, leaving 10 bases between them. The CDR3 region is CASSLSDLETQYF. Written as DNA, the CDR3 is TGTGCCAGCAGCTTGAGTGATCTGGAGACCCAGTACTTC.

V is TRBV3-1 (or the pseudogene TRBV3-2) and J is TRBJ2-1; TRBD2 is a possible D gene (6 bases). This CDR3 is 14 amino acids long. Trimming took 3 bases from V and 2 from J, leaving 8 bases between them. The germline gives CDR1 LGHDT, CDR2 YNNKEL (reference sequence). The CDR3 loop is CASSHGGTYNEQFF. CDR3 nucleotides: TGTGCCAGCAGCCATGGGGGGACCTACAATGAGCAGTTCTTC.

This chain connects TRBV24-1 to TRBJ1-2, with D perhaps TRBD1 (5 bases). This CDR3 has 17 amino acids. Germline V gene sequence: CDR1 KGHDR, CDR2 SFDVKD. The ends were cut back, 2 bases at V and 8 bases at J, with 23 bases in the middle. The CDR3, as DNA: TGTGCCACCAGTGATTCAAAGGTCGGGACTAAAACCTGGGGCTACACCTTC. It codes for CATSDSKVGTKTWGYTF.

The chain is built from TRBV28 and TRBJ2-1, with TRBD1 matching 8 bases. From germline, CDR1 is MDHEN and CDR2 SYDVKM. V was pared by 9 bases and J by 1 base, with 17 bases of the junction left unmatched. The CDR3 is made up of 18 amino acids. Written as DNA, the CDR3 is TGTGCCAGGCAGTCCCTGGGGACAGGCAACTTTTCCTACAATGAGCAGTTCTTC. Protein: CARQSLGTGNFSYNEQFF.

This clone has just one count. This chain connects TRBV11-2 to TRBJ2-3; 7 nucleotides line up with TRBD2. This CDR3 comprises 17 residues. Trimming took 4 bases from V and 0 from J; bases not matched to a gene: 10. Germline values: CDR1 SGHAT, CDR2 FQNNGV. CDR3 nucleotides: TGTGCCAGCAGCTCAAGTCCCCGGGGGGTTAGCACAGATACGCAGTATTTT. This codes for CASSSSPRGVSTDTQYF.

On this clone: Its ends do not fully match the called genes, so a read error is possible. The chain joins TRBV6-1 to TRBJ1-3; unclear D gene. Germline-derived CDR1 and CDR2 are MNHNS and SASEGT. CDR3 length: 15 amino acids. The CDR3 region is CASSDFRSQSRNDTF. The CDR3 bases are TGTGCCAGCAGTGATTTCCGTAGCCAGTCGCGGAACGATACCTTT.

DNA of the CDR3: TGTGCCAGCAGCAAAGCGGGCAGCTGTAACTATGGCTACACCTTC. This sequence encodes CASSKAGSCNYGYTF. The V call is TRBV21-1, the J call TRBJ1-2; the table's TRBD1 call for D was not verified on the DNA. TRBV21-1 is deemed a pseudogene. The CDR3 contains 15 residues.

The chain carries TRBV9 and TRBJ2-7; 7 positions match TRBD1. This CDR3 has 14 residues. CDR1 SGDLS and CDR2 YYNGEE come from the germline V gene. Unmatched junction bases numbered 6, after V lost 3 bases and J lost 3 bases. CDR3 sequence reads: CASSAKTGNYEQYF. The CDR3 DNA reads as TGTGCCAGCAGCGCCAAGACAGGGAACTACGAGCAGTACTTC.

The genes are TRBV9 and TRBJ2-4; a weak D match, TRBD1 (6 bases). CDR3 size: 13 residues. Per the germline V gene, CDR1 is SGDLS and CDR2 is YYNGEE. The ends were cut back, 3 bases at V and 7 bases at J, with 11 bases in the middle. CDR3 amino acids: CASSGQGSNIQYF. The CDR3 nucleotides read TGTGCCAGCAGCGGTCAGGGGTCCAACATTCAGTACTTC.

The chain is built from TRBV7-9 and TRBJ1-2; TRBD1 is a possible D gene (6 bases). In germline, CDR1 is SEHNR, CDR2 FQNEAQ (reference sequence). Trimming shortened V by 4 bases and J by 1 base, and 19 bases separated the two germline ends. This CDR3 region has 17 residues. Here the CDR3 DNA reads TGTGCCAGCAGCTCCTTTCAGGTCAGGGGTCTTAACTATGGCTACACCTTC. This translates into CASSSFQVRGLNYGYTF.

This clone was seen a few times. The V call is TRBV5-1, the J call TRBJ1-1; D possibly corresponds to TRBD1 (6 bases). Germline CDR1 is SGHRS and CDR2 is YFSETQ. The CDR3 spans 14 residues. V lost 7 bases to trimming and J lost 3 bases, with 16 bases between them. CDR3: CASESGGRDTEAFF. The CDR3 region has the DNA TGCGCCAGCGAATCCGGGGGGCGCGACACTGAAGCTTTCTTT.

V is TRBV18 and J is TRBJ1-1; 7 bases map to TRBD1. This CDR3 is 14 amino acids long. Per the germline V gene, CDR1 is KGHSH and CDR2 is LQKENI. With 3 bases clipped from V and 1 base from J, the junction kept 2 bases outside the gene matches. The DNA of the CDR3 is TGTGCCAGCTCACCTTACAGGGGGAACACTGAAGCTTTCTTT. This codes for CASSPYRGNTEAFF. The full variable domain, completed using reference TRBV18 and TRBJ1-1, is NAGVMQNPRHLVRRRGQEARLRCSPMKGHSHVYWYRQLPEEGLKFMVYLQKENIIDESGMPKERFSAEFPKEGPSILRIQQVVRGDSAAYFCASSPYRGNTEAFFGQGTRLTVV.

The chain has TRBV7-2 and TRBJ1-4, with 9 bases lining up with TRBD1. V lost 1 base to trimming and J lost 5 bases; unmatched junction nucleotides: 8. The CDR3 loop spans 17 amino acids. Germline CDR1 reads SGHTA; CDR2 reads FQGNSA. The CDR3 coding sequence is TGTGCCAGCAGCTTAGTTATACAGGGGGCAATCAATGAAAAACTGTTTTTT. It yields the protein CASSLVIQGAINEKLFF.

The chain employs TRBV30 and TRBJ1-5, with D perhaps TRBD1 (5 bases). From germline, CDR1 is GTSNPN and CDR2 SVGIG (reference sequence). CDR3 length equals 17 residues. The V end lost 1 base, the J end lost 1 base, and 17 bases lay between the germline ends. The DNA of the CDR3 is TGTGCCTGGAGTGGGTCGGGGGGGAGAAGAAGCAATCAGCCCCAGCATTTT. Translation gives CAWSGSGGRRSNQPQHF.

The chain carries TRBV13 and TRBJ2-3; 8 bases agree with TRBD2. The CDR3 is made up of 16 amino acids. Unmatched junction bases numbered 5, after V lost 1 base and J lost 2 bases. Germline CDR1 is PRHDT and CDR2 is FYEKMQ (reference sequence). The CDR3 sequence: CASSLVAGGFTDTQYF. CDR3 in DNA: TGTGCCAGCAGCTTAGTGGCGGGGGGATTCACAGATACGCAGTATTTT.

The chain joins TRBV6-2 or TRBV6-3 to TRBJ2-2; 7 nucleotides align to TRBD2. There are 13 residues in the CDR3. CDR1 is MNHEY and CDR2 is SVGEGT in the germline V gene. V lost 5 bases, J lost 7 bases, and 4 bases stayed unmatched. The CDR3 nucleotides read TGTGCCAGCAGTAGCAGGGAGGGCGGGGAGCTGTTTTTT. This sequence encodes CASSSREGGELFF.

The CDR3 DNA follows: TGTGCCAGCAGTCCCCGGGACAGGGGGCGGTCCTATAATTCACCCCTCCACTTT. This encodes CASSPRDRGRSYNSPLHF. The chain has TRBV27 and TRBJ1-6; 12 nucleotides align to TRBD1. The V gene's germline CDR1 is MNHEY and CDR2 SMNVEV (reference sequence). Germline trimming cut 5 bases from V and 1 base from J; bases unmatched to any gene: 6. The CDR3 runs 18 residues.

The rearrangement uses TRBV5-1 and TRBJ2-3; D is unclear. The CDR3 runs to 14 residues. The V end lost 3 bases, the J end lost 2 bases, and 10 bases lay between the germline ends. The V gene's germline CDR1 is SGHRS and CDR2 YFSETQ. CDR3 region: CASSSFAITDTQYF. CDR3 nucleotides: TGCGCCAGCAGCTCGTTCGCTATCACAGATACGCAGTATTTT.

V is TRBV6-5 and J is TRBJ2-5; D might be TRBD2 (7 bases). Germline CDR1 reads MNHEY; CDR2 reads SVGAGI. V lost 2 bases and J 2 bases, leaving 15 bases between the germline ends. This CDR3 region has 16 residues. In nucleotides, the CDR3 is TGTGCCAGCAGTTACGGGCTGGGAGGGGGTCAAGAGACCCAGTACTTC. It translates to CASSYGLGGGQETQYF.